The entry below gives a single TCR beta chain sequence along with its context. 60 Vbeta and 13 Jbeta primers were used in PCR. Generated by immunoSEQ multiplex PCR, the TCRdb table keeps only in-frame clones and is missing some. In all, the sample yields around 140,000 clones. The data originate from a study of cytomegalovirus exposure and HLA in healthy donors. The germline V gene encodes CDR1 MNHNY and CDR2 SVGAGI (reference sequence). The CDR3 consists of 16 residues. Trimming took 4 bases from V and 0 from J; bases not matched to a gene: 8. The J gene is TRBJ2-5, the V gene TRBV6-6; 7 nucleotides line up with TRBD1. The TCR was taken from a woman aged 50 to 65 in good health and CMV-seronegative. The specimen sequenced was PBMCs. The CDR3 DNA sequence: TGTGCCAGCAGTTCCGCGGACAGGAGGTACCAAGAGACCCAGTACTTC. It is translated as CASSSADRRYQETQYF.